This T cell receptor beta chain was sequenced during a study of control samples from healthy donors and cancer patients. The method was immunoSEQ multiplex PCR; TCRdb's version includes in-frame clones alone and lacks a portion of them. Among about 160,000 clones, roughly 89% were seen once, and the ten largest hold approximately 12%. CDR1 SGDLS and CDR2 YYNGEE come from the germline V gene. V was pared by 1 base and J by 1 base, with 0 bases between. The CDR3 runs 12 residues. Sequencing used blood. The chain employs TRBV9 and TRBJ1-3; D gene uncertain. This receptor was taken from a man aged 30-40 years in good health. CDR3 in amino acids: CASSVSGNTIYF. In DNA, the CDR3 is TGTGCCAGCAGCGTATCTGGAAACACCATATATTTT.